This TCR beta chain was obtained from a study of blood T cells in healthy people across ages (dated by TCRdb to between 2014 and 2016). In terms of the full investigation: In model experiments, roughly one uniquely barcoded TCR beta cDNA molecule per two T cells was captured by template switching. The study measured age-related changes in TCR beta repertoire diversity using deep sequencing normalized with unique cDNA molecular identifiers. The donors were split into four age groups: young (average about 15 years), middle-aged (39), aged (approximately 60) and long-lived (under 90). To avoid experimental bias, donors of different ages were randomly spread across the sequencing lanes. The study analyzed two additional independent replicas of 1 million unique cDNA reads from the same blood draw for two donors, one aged 18 to 30 and one aged 80 or older.

Donors were 39 systemically healthy Caucasian individuals from Russia aged 6 to 90 years. Each donor gave approximately 10 milliliters of peripheral blood, collected into EDTA-treated Vacutainer tubes. Ficoll-Paque density-gradient centrifugation was used to isolate PBMCs, with at least 6 million obtained per sample. Trizol reagent was used to extract total RNA from PBMCs, with at least 5 micrograms per sample. The percentages of naive CD45RAhigh/CD27high T cells were determined by flow cytometry on a PBMC aliquot from every donor. What the study reported, not specific to this receptor: Conclusive comparison of naive and antigen-experienced compartments was prevented by the profiling of bulk unsorted PBMCs. Compared with the aged group, the long-lived group had more naive CD4+ T cells, fewer expanded clones and increased TCR diversity, a pattern suggesting age selection. Observed TCR beta diversity per million T cells fell roughly linearly with age, and a significant reduction was already apparent by age roughly 40. Estimates of total diversity based on one million sequenced T cells were regarded as lower bounds and as underestimates. The CMV infection status of donors was not known, potentially confounding age-related changes in expanded clonotypes. There was a strong correlation between observed TCR beta diversity and the percentage of naive T cells measured by flow cytometry.

Libraries were made using 5' RACE. The run used an Illumina HiSeq 2500. A second about 7 to 12 cycle PCR used a sample-barcoded 5' primer and a J-beta primer mix. Each TCR beta cDNA molecule received a unique molecular identifier from a template-switch 5' adaptor carrying 12 random nucleotides. Each sample yielded at least 2.5 million CDR3-containing paired-end reads. First-strand cDNA was synthesized from all RNA with the Mint cDNA synthesis kit, primed by a TRBC-specific oligonucleotide. All cDNA was treated with uracil-DNA glycosylase and then went through a first 18-cycle PCR with the universal primers M1SS and BC2_uni_R. The study's own analysis went as follows. For normalization, 1 million high-quality reads were randomly selected from each sample, with every read carrying a distinct molecular identifier. Reads with shared molecular identifiers were discarded instead of being binned into consensus sequences. CDR3 identification, clonotype clustering and error correction used MiTCR with a Q25 quality threshold and the strictest error-elimination algorithm. Lower-bound total TCR beta diversity was estimated with a nonparametric unseen species model using Euler transformation. In TCRdb, the public reads were trimmed at Q25 with fastp and aligned with MiXCR, with productive beta chains retained. Records with the same CDR3 protein are collapsed into one entry carrying the most frequent genes and DNA. TCRdb, not the authors, supplied the V and J calls. A total of hundreds of thousands of distinct CDR3 sequences appear in this sample, around half of them only once. The ten most abundant clones make up just under 25% of the sample.

Clipping removes 5 bases from V and 0 bases from J, with 10 as the unmatched junction base count. From its cysteine to its phenylalanine, the CDR3 spans 18 amino acids. Only the CDR3 region is kept as DNA, spanning 54 bases read in frame from base 1. With respect to this clonotype: Its antigen remains unidentified. No base-level quality is on record; no much larger clone is a single base apart.

The clonotype was recovered from a man aged 80 or over in good health. The rearrangement combines TRBV12-3 or TRBV12-4 with TRBJ2-2; 9 junctional bases match TRBD1. The sample comprised blood. The DNA is TGTGCCAGCAGTCCCTCCCCCGGACAGGGGACGAACACCGGGGAGCTGTTTTTT. Its product reads: CASSPSPGQGTNTGELFF.